Listed here are 30 T cell receptor beta chains from one sample, sequenced in a study of regulatory T cells in long-lasting Graves disease. Arm-PCR with iRepertoire HTBI primers amplified the CDR3 regions for these TCR beta libraries. TCRdb redid the calling of the multiplex PCR reads with MiXCR, one entry per CDR3 protein. Counted here are some 410,000 distinct CDR3 sequences, about 17% occurring once; the ten biggest clones make up around 11%. Time point noted: newly diagnosed GD, antithyroid drugs for less than 3 months. With RNA extracted from PBMCs as input, the TCR library was made. Separately, the same data were catalogued under a study of T cells in Graves' hyperthyroidism and ophthalmopathy.

This specimen was peripheral blood mononuclear cells (PBMCs), taken at new diagnosis, from a patient treated with antithyroid drugs. Source of these receptors: a woman aged 30 to 39 with Graves disease.

Ten or more counts support this clonotype. This rearrangement joins TRBV10-3 to TRBJ2-1; 10 bases agree with TRBD2. This CDR3 is built from 17 residues. Trimming removed 4 bases from V and 7 bases from J; junction bases left unmatched: 13. The germline V gene has CDR1 ENHRY and CDR2 SYGVKD. CDR3 protein: CAISGSSGRNIRNEQFF. CDR3 DNA: TGTGCCATCAGTGGTAGTAGCGGGAGGAACATTCGGAATGAGCAGTTCTTC.

This clonotype has ten or more counts. The chain combines TRBV20-1 with TRBJ1-4; no clear D. Trimming left V 4 bases short and J 0 bases short, with 12 bases between. This CDR3 is 15 amino acids long. The V gene's germline CDR1 is DFQATT and CDR2 SNEGSKA (reference sequence). The CDR3 bases are TGCAGTGCTAAGATACACCGTGCAACTAATGAAAAACTGTTTTTT. Amino acids: CSAKIHRATNEKLFF.

This clonotype was seen ten or more times. The chain uses TRBV7-2 and TRBJ2-5; D unclear. The CDR3 covers 14 residues. V lost 1 base and J lost 0, with 6 bases in between. Germline CDR1 reads SGHTA; CDR2 reads FQGNSA. The CDR3 here is CASSLGPDQETQYF. The CDR3 nucleotides are TGTGCCAGCAGCTTAGGGCCCGACCAAGAGACCCAGTACTTC. Supplemented by reference TRBV7-2 and TRBJ2-5, the full variable domain reads GAGVSQSPSNKVTEKGKDVELRCDPISGHTALYWYRQSLGQGLEFLIYFQGNSAPDKSGLPSDRFSAERTGGSVSTLTIQRTQQEDSAVYLCASSLGPDQETQYFGPGTRLLVL.

A few counts support this clonotype. The V call is TRBV15, the J call TRBJ2-3, with 9 positions matching TRBD2. The CDR3 extends over 14 amino acids. Germline CDR1 is LNHNV and CDR2 is YYDKDF (reference sequence). CDR3 loop: CVTSGLAGSDTQYF. DNA for the CDR3: TGTGTCACGAGTGGGCTAGCGGGATCAGATACGCAGTATTTT. The full variable domain, with the rest looked up from reference TRBV15 and TRBJ2-3, is DAMVIQNPRYQVTQFGKPVTLSCSQTLNHNVMYWYQQKSSQAPKLLFHYYDKDFNNEADTPDNFQSRRPNTSFCFLDIRSPGLGDTAMYLCVTSGLAGSDTQYFGPGTRLTVL.

This clonotype was picked up many times. This chain uses TRBV7-9 with TRBJ2-1; 9 bases match TRBD2. V lost 1 base to trimming and J lost 6 bases; unmatched junction nucleotides: 7. The CDR3 length is 16 residues. Germline V gene sequence: CDR1 SEHNR, CDR2 FQNEAQ (reference sequence). DNA of the CDR3: TGTGCCAGCAGCTTAGAGTCGGGACTAGCTATCAATGAGCAGTTCTTC. Encoded protein: CASSLESGLAINEQFF.

This clonotype was detected ten times or more. The rearrangement uses TRBV7-2 and TRBJ2-3; D not certain. V dropped 1 base and J dropped 0 bases, with 8 bases sitting between them. The germline V gene encodes CDR1 SGHTA and CDR2 FQGNSA. The CDR3 is 15 residues long. CDR3 bases: TGTGCCAGCAGCTTAGTACAGACCAGCACAGATACGCAGTATTTT. Translation gives CASSLVQTSTDTQYF.

The gene calls are TRBV6-2 or TRBV6-3 and TRBJ2-7; a possible D gene is TRBD1 (6 bases). The V gene lost 3 bases and the J gene lost 3 bases, with 15 bases spanning the gap. CDR1 MNHEY and CDR2 SVGEGT come from the germline V gene. CDR3 size: 15 residues. CDR3 residues: CASSYFRGQGYEQYF. The CDR3 bases are TGTGCCAGCAGTTATTTCAGGGGCCAAGGCTACGAGCAGTACTTC.

This clonotype was found many times. V usage is TRBV15 and J usage is TRBJ1-2; TRBD1 agrees at 9 bases. The CDR3 has 15 residues. V shed 1 base, J shed 5 bases, and the junction held 5 bases outside the gene matches. Germline assignment: CDR1 LNHNV and CDR2 YYDKDF (reference sequence). The CDR3: CATSRGTGTGYGYTF. CDR3 in DNA: TGTGCCACCAGCAGAGGTACCGGGACAGGGTATGGCTACACCTTC.

This clonotype came up a few times. V usage is TRBV4-1 and J usage is TRBJ2-1; 8 bases line up with TRBD2. Trimming took 1 base from V and 1 from J; bases not matched to a gene: 3. Germline V CDR1 and CDR2: MGHRA, YSYEKL. The CDR3 runs 16 residues. In DNA, the CDR3 is TGCGCCAGCAGCCAAGTCGCGGGAGGATCCTACAATGAGCAGTTCTTC. It translates to CASSQVAGGSYNEQFF.

V usage is TRBV10-3 and J usage is TRBJ2-1; 9 bases are shared with TRBD2. Unmatched junction bases numbered 11, after V lost 2 bases and J lost 0 bases. CDR3 length: 19 amino acids. Germline V gene lookup returns CDR1 ENHRY and CDR2 SYGVKD. CDR3 nucleotides: TGTGCCATCAGTGAGGCGAGAGGGCGGGAGGGCCCCTCCTACAATGAGCAGTTCTTC. As protein: CAISEARGREGPSYNEQFF.

The rearrangement links TRBV15 to TRBJ2-1, with D possibly being TRBD2 (5 bases). V dropped 5 bases and J dropped 4 bases, with 21 bases sitting between them. CDR3 length equals 17 residues. The germline V gene encodes CDR1 LNHNV and CDR2 YYDKDF (reference sequence). The CDR3 bases are TGTGCCACCAGCGGGAGTCGCCTCCTTCGAGAATACAATGAGCAGTTCTTC. This encodes CATSGSRLLREYNEQFF.

This clonotype has a count of ten or more. This chain connects TRBV20-1 to TRBJ1-5; unclear D gene. The CDR3 contains 14 residues. V was pared by 1 base and J by 5 bases, with 12 bases between. In germline, CDR1 is DFQATT, CDR2 SNEGSKA (reference sequence). As DNA, the CDR3 is TGCAGTGCTAGAGGCGGACTCGGGGATCAGCCCCAGCATTTT. Translated: CSARGGLGDQPQHF.

Ten or more counts support this clonotype. The chain is built from TRBV11-2 and TRBJ1-1, with no clear D. Trimming stripped 1 base from V and 8 bases from J, with 8 bases between. This CDR3 is built from 12 residues. Germline V gene data show CDR1 as SGHAT and CDR2 as FQNNGV. The CDR3 DNA sequence: TGTGCCAGCAGCTTAGGAGGAAGAGAAGCTTTCTTT. It yields the protein CASSLGGREAFF. Using reference TRBV11-2 and TRBJ1-1 for the parts outside the CDR3, the full variable domain is EAGVAQSPRYKIIEKRQSVAFWCNPISGHATLYWYQQILGQGPKLLIQFQNNGVVDDSQLPKDRFSAERLKGVDSTLKIQPAKLEDSAVYLCASSLGGREAFFGQGTRLTVV.

In this sample, this clonotype turned up many times. The chain joins TRBV28 to TRBJ2-7; the match to TRBD2 covers 10 bases. CDR1 MDHEN and CDR2 SYDVKM come from the germline V gene. The CDR3 length is 15 residues. V shed 5 bases, J shed 0 bases, and the junction held 4 bases outside the gene matches. CDR3 in DNA: TGTGCCAGCAGTGGGAGCGGGGGGGTCTCCTACGAGCAGTACTTC. Its translation is CASSGSGGVSYEQYF. The variable domain in full, with the rest retrieved from reference TRBV28 and TRBJ2-7, is DVKVTQSSRYLVKRTGEKVFLECVQDMDHENMFWYRQDPGLGLRLIYFSYDVKMKEKGDIPEGYSVSREKKERFSLILESASTNQTSMYLCASSGSGGVSYEQYFGPGTRLTVT.

This sequence joins TRBV7-6 and TRBJ2-1, with a weak D call TRBD2 (5 bases). Per the germline V gene, CDR1 is SGHVS and CDR2 is FNYEAQ. Trimming took 1 base from V and 3 from J, leaving 16 bases between them. This CDR3 region has 17 residues. CDR3 in amino acids: CASSLGVGGLGYNEQFF. The CDR3 DNA reads TGTGCCAGCAGCTTAGGTGTGGGCGGGTTGGGCTACAATGAGCAGTTCTTC.

Ten or more counts support this clonotype. The V gene is TRBV27, the J gene TRBJ1-2, with D uncertain. V shed 2 bases and J shed 4 bases, with 11 bases lying between them. Germline V gene sequence: CDR1 MNHEY, CDR2 SMNVEV (reference sequence). The CDR3 contains 14 residues. The CDR3 loop reads CASSLGGPIYGYTF. DNA of the CDR3: TGTGCCAGCAGTTTAGGCGGGCCAATCTATGGCTACACCTTC.

This clonotype was seen at least ten times. The chain uses TRBV7-8 and TRBJ2-3, with D perhaps TRBD1 (6 bases). Between the trimmed V and J ends, which lost 6 bases and 0 bases, there was a span of 10 bases. The germline V gene has CDR1 SGHVS and CDR2 FQNEAQ. The CDR3 length is 14 residues. DNA for the CDR3: TGTGCCAGCAGGCCGGGACATAGCACAGATACGCAGTATTTT. Translated, it gives CASRPGHSTDTQYF.

The V gene is TRBV7-9, the J gene TRBJ2-7; D is perhaps TRBD2 (6 bases). This CDR3 contains 15 residues. Trimming shortened V by 1 base and J by 0 bases, and 10 bases separated the two germline ends. The V gene's germline CDR1 is SEHNR and CDR2 FQNEAQ (reference sequence). CDR3 coding DNA: TGTGCCAGCAGCTTAGGGGAGGCTAGCTCCTACGAGCAGTACTTC. Its protein product is CASSLGEASSYEQYF.

This sequence joins TRBV28 and TRBJ2-1, with 9 bases that match TRBD2. Germline values: CDR1 MDHEN, CDR2 SYDVKM. The CDR3 runs 14 residues. The J segment lost 8 bases and the V segment lost 5 bases, leaving 7 bases of the junction unmatched. CDR3 nucleotide sequence: TGTGCCAGCAGTGACGGGACTAGCATCTATGAGCAGTTCTTC. Translation: CASSDGTSIYEQFF. The full variable domain, rest sourced from reference TRBV28 and TRBJ2-1, is DVKVTQSSRYLVKRTGEKVFLECVQDMDHENMFWYRQDPGLGLRLIYFSYDVKMKEKGDIPEGYSVSREKKERFSLILESASTNQTSMYLCASSDGTSIYEQFFGPGTRLTVL.

Concerning this clonotype: A much larger clone lies one base from this, so it may be a read error. V and J are TRBV6-1 and TRBJ1-5; no clear D gene. From germline, CDR1 is MNHNS and CDR2 SASEGT. The CDR3 totals 16 residues. The CDR3 is CASSDFFGSFNKPQHF. DNA of the CDR3: TGTGCCAGCAGTGATTTTTTCGGGAGTTTCAATAAGCCCCAGCATTTT.

This clonotype was counted at least ten times. CDR3 DNA sequence: TGTGCCAGCAGTGACGGTCCGCAGTCCGAGCAGTACTTC. Amino acid sequence: CASSDGPQSEQYF. The chain combines TRBV6-4 with TRBJ2-7; D uncertain. Germline loops: CDR1 MRHNA, CDR2 SNTAGT. Trimming removed 2 bases at V and 6 bases at J, with 11 bases between. The CDR3 runs to 13 residues.

This clonotype was found a few times. The CDR3 DNA follows: TGTGCCAGCAGACAGGGTCTGGCCGGGGAGCTGTTTTTT. This gives the protein CASRQGLAGELFF. The chain is built from TRBV6-1 and TRBJ2-2, with D possibly TRBD1 on 6 matching bases. The CDR3 is 13 residues long. From germline, CDR1 is MNHNS and CDR2 SASEGT. The V and J ends lost 6 bases and 6 bases respectively, with 11 bases between them.

This clonotype has ten or more counts. The V call is TRBV27, the J call TRBJ1-1; 7 bases agree with TRBD1. V dropped 5 bases and J dropped 5; count of bases not matched to a gene: 8. This CDR3 comprises 14 residues. Germline V lookup: CDR1 MNHEY, CDR2 SMNVEV (reference sequence). This chain's CDR3 is CASSPGQADTEAFF. The CDR3 region has the DNA TGTGCCAGCAGTCCCGGACAGGCGGATACTGAAGCTTTCTTT.

This clonotype was seen many times. The chain is built from TRBV11-3 and TRBJ1-4; D call uncertain. Trimming took 5 bases from V and 3 from J, leaving 19 bases between them. Germline-derived CDR1 and CDR2 are SGHNT and YENEEA. There are 17 residues in the CDR3. The DNA for the CDR3 is TGTGCCAGCAGCCCGAATCTCCGACTCAGCCCTAATGAAAAACTGTTTTTT. Protein product: CASSPNLRLSPNEKLFF.

This clonotype was recorded at least ten times. The chain uses TRBV7-2 and TRBJ2-1; maybe TRBD2 (6 bases). Germline lookup yields CDR1 SGHTA and CDR2 FQGNSA. V lost 1 base, J lost 2 bases, and 12 bases lay in between. The CDR3 spans 16 residues. Written as DNA, the CDR3 is TGTGCCAGCAGCTTAGGTACCGGGAGAACCTACAATGAGCAGTTCTTC. Translating gives CASSLGTGRTYNEQFF.

This clonotype was detected only a few times. The chain recombines TRBV19 with TRBJ2-1, with TRBD2 identical over 10 bases. Germline assignment: CDR1 LNHDA and CDR2 SQIVND (reference sequence). The CDR3 contains 14 residues. Trimming took 10 bases from V and 2 from J; bases not matched to a gene: 5. The DNA of the CDR3 is TGTGCCACAGGGAGCGGGAGGGCCTACAATGAGCAGTTCTTC. Translated: CATGSGRAYNEQFF.

This clonotype was counted many times. The chain carries TRBV7-2 and TRBJ1-5, with 7 bases identical to TRBD1. V lost 4 bases and J lost 2; bases outside the gene matches: 5. The CDR3 has 15 residues. Germline CDR1 and CDR2: SGHTA and FQGNSA. CDR3 in amino acids: CASSWTGGGNQPQHF. The CDR3 DNA sequence: TGTGCCAGCAGCTGGACAGGTGGCGGCAATCAGCCCCAGCATTTT.

This clonotype appeared a few times. This chain uses TRBV5-1 with TRBJ2-2, with D unclear. Germline-derived CDR1 and CDR2 are SGHRS and YFSETQ. The germline V and J ends were trimmed by 5 bases and 5 bases, with 13 bases remaining between them. This CDR3 is 14 amino acids long. Written as DNA, the CDR3 is TGCGCCAGCAGATTATCGCTAGATACCGGGGAGCTGTTTTTT. It codes for CASRLSLDTGELFF. The variable domain in full, with the rest retrieved from reference TRBV5-1 and TRBJ2-2, is KAGVTQTPRYLIKTRGQQVTLSCSPISGHRSVSWYQQTPGQGLQFLFEYFSETQRNKGNFPGRFSGRQFSNSRSEMNVSTLELGDSALYLCASRLSLDTGELFFGEGSRLTVL.

The J gene is TRBJ2-7, the V gene TRBV4-1, with D possibly being TRBD1 or TRBD2 (5 bases each). The CDR3 is made up of 18 amino acids. V was shortened by 0 bases and J by 0 bases, with 18 bases between the two germline ends. Germline V gene sequence: CDR1 MGHRA, CDR2 YSYEKL. In DNA, the CDR3 is TGCGCCAGCAGCCAAGAAGGGTTATTAGCGACAGTCTCCTACGAGCAGTACTTC. Translating gives CASSQEGLLATVSYEQYF.

With regard to this clonotype: Since a much larger clone is just one base distant, this may be a read error. The chain joins TRBV27 to TRBJ2-7; no reliable D call. The CDR3 consists of 15 residues. V was pared by 3 bases and J by 0 bases, with 12 bases between. CDR1 is MNHEY, CDR2 SMNVEV, per germline (reference sequence). CDR3 coding DNA: TGTGCCAGCAGTTTTGTCCAGGAAAACTCCTACGAGCAGTACTTC. As protein: CASSFVQENSYEQYF.